This T cell receptor (beta chain) derives from a study of shared clonotypes between healthy human individuals. Overall study: Each donor's CD4 naive and CD4 memory cells filled three plates apiece, CD8 naive two, and CD8 memory one.

The authors split each subset's genomic DNA evenly across several immunoSEQ plates. Assay: immunoSEQ multiplex PCR; the TCRdb copy retains only in-frame clones and omits some. The data contain about 990,000 clones, around 78% of them singletons. V lost 11 bases, J lost 6 bases, and 14 bases lay in between. The CDR3 covers 12 residues. Germline CDR1 is SNHLY and CDR2 is FYNNEI. This clone was observed a handful of times. The gene calls are TRBV2 and TRBJ1-5; perhaps TRBD1 as D (5 bases). Specimen: memory CD4+ T cells from PBMCs. Sample subset: CD45RA-negative fraction. The clonotype was recovered from a man aged 18 to 29 in good health. Some clones in this sample may be carry-over from other donors' samples. CDR3 sequence: CAVGTRGQPQHF. The CDR3 nucleotides read TGTGCCGTAGGAACAAGGGGTCAGCCCCAGCATTTT. Supplemented by reference TRBV2 and TRBJ1-5, the full variable domain reads EPEVTQTPSHQVTQMGQEVILRCVPISNHLYFYWYRQILGQKVEFLVSFYNNEISEKSEIFDDQFSVERPDGSNFTLKIRSTKLEDSAMYFCAVGTRGQPQHFGDGTRLSIL.